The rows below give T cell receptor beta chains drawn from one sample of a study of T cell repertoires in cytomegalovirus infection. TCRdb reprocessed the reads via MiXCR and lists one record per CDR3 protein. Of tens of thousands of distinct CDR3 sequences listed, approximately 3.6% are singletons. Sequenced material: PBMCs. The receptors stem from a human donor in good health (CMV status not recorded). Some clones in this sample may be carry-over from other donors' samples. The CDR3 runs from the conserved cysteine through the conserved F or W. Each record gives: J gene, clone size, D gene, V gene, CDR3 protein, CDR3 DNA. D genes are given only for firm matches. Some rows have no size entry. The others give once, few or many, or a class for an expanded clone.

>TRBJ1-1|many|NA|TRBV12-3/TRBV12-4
CASSLEWPNTEAFF
TGTGCCAGCAGTTTAGAGTGGCCGAACACTGAAGCTTTCTTT
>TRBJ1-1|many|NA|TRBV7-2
CASSAALARGEAFF
TGTGCCAGCAGCGCCGCGTTAGCCCGGGGTGAAGCTTTCTTT
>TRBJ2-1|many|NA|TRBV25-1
CASSARSSYNEQFF
TGTGCCAGCAGTGCCAGAAGCTCCTACAATGAGCAGTTCTTC
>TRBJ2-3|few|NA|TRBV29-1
CSVVADTDTQYF
TGCAGCGTAGTTGCTGACACAGATACGCAGTATTTT
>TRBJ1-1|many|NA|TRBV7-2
CASSLDGIEAFF
TGTGCCAGCAGCTTAGACGGGATAGAAGCTTTCTTT
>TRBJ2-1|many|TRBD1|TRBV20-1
CSAAGQAYNEQFF
TGCAGTGCTGCTGGACAGGCCTACAATGAGCAGTTCTTC
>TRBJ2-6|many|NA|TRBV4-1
CASSQGTPSSGANVLTF
TGCGCCAGCAGCCAAGGGACACCGAGCTCTGGGGCCAACGTCCTGACTTTC
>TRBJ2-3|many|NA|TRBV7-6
CASSASGGDTQYF
TGTGCCAGCAGCGCAAGTGGCGGAGATACGCAGTATTTT
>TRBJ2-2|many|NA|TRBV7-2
CASSPQGGNTGELFF
TGTGCCAGCAGCCCCCAGGGGGGAAACACCGGGGAGCTGTTTTTT
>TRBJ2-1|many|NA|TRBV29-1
CSVDRRDPLSEQFF
TGCAGCGTTGACCGACGGGACCCGTTATCTGAGCAGTTCTTC
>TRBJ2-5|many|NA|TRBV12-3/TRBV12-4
CASRVSLEETQYF
TGTGCCAGCAGAGTAAGCCTAGAAGAGACCCAGTACTTC
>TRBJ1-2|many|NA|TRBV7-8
CASSLLTDSPYGYTF
TGTGCCAGCAGCCTATTAACCGACAGCCCCTATGGCTACACCTTC
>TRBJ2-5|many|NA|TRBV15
CATSSQYSGTQYF
TGTGCCACCAGCAGCCAGTACTCGGGGACCCAGTACTTC
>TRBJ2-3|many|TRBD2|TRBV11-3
CASTTGTSGRVGTDTQYF
TGTGCCAGCACCACCGGGACTAGCGGGAGGGTCGGCACAGATACGCAGTATTTT
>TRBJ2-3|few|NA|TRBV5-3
CASSLEGAGGRRNTQYF
TGTGCCAGCAGCCTTGAGGGGGCGGGGGGCCGCAGGAATACGCAGTATTTT
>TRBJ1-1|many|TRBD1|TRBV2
CASGQAPNTEAFF
TGTGCCAGCGGACAGGCACCTAACACTGAAGCTTTCTTT
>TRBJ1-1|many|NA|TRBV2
CASNLSGGEGTEAFF
TGTGCCAGCAATCTCTCCGGGGGCGAGGGCACTGAAGCTTTCTTT
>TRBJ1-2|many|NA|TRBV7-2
CASSPPAGYGYTF
TGTGCCAGCAGCCCCCCGGCGGGCTATGGCTACACCTTC
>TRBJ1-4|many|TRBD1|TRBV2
CASSVGTGNEKLFF
TGTGCCAGCAGTGTCGGGACAGGGAATGAAAAACTGTTTTTT
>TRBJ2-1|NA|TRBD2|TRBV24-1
CATSSSPSGNNEQFF
TGTGCCACCAGTTCTTCCCCTAGCGGGAACAATGAGCAGTTCTTC
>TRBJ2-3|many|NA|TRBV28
CASTPGRRFTTDTQYF
TGTGCCAGCACCCCGGGACGGAGGTTTACCACAGATACGCAGTATTTT
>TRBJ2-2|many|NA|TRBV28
CASTRGEDGELFF
TGTGCCAGCACCCGAGGGGAGGACGGGGAGCTGTTTTTT
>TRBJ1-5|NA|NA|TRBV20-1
CSAAQGGQPQHF
TGCAGTGCTGCCCAGGGTGGGCAGCCCCAGCATTTT
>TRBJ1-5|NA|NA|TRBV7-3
CASSFASTDTQHF
TGTGCCAGCAGCTTTGCCTCCACAGATACGCAGCATTTT
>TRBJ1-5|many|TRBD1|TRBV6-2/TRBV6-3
CASRLTGSNQPQHF
TGTGCCAGCAGGCTGACAGGGAGCAATCAGCCCCAGCATTTT
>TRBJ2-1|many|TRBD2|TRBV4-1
CASSQGLTSGFRNEQFF
TGCGCCAGCAGCCAAGGCCTGACTAGCGGGTTTCGAAATGAGCAGTTCTTC
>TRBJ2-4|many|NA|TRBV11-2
CASSPAARGKNIQYF
TGTGCCAGCAGCCCTGCCGCGAGGGGGAAAAACATTCAGTACTTC
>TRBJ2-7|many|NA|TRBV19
CASSNPLGEQYF
TGTGCCAGTAGTAACCCCCTGGGCGAGCAGTACTTC
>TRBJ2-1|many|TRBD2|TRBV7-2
CASSLRPGLAGLSYNEQFF
TGTGCCAGCAGCCTCAGACCGGGACTAGCGGGATTATCCTACAATGAGCAGTTCTTC
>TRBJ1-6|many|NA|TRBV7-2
CASSLSRMAPLHF
TGTGCCAGCAGCTTATCTAGGATGGCACCCCTCCACTTT
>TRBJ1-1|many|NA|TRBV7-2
CASSLQGGTEAFF
TGTGCCAGCAGCTTACAGGGTGGCACTGAAGCTTTCTTT
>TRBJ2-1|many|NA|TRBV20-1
CSAGDNEQFF
TGCAGTGCCGGCGACAATGAGCAGTTCTTC
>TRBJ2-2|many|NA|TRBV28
CASSLRGGATGELFF
TGTGCCAGCAGTTTACGAGGGGGAGCCACCGGGGAGCTGTTTTTT
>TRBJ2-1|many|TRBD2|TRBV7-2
CASSSSGGSSYNEQFF
TGTGCCAGCAGCTCGAGCGGCGGGAGCTCCTACAATGAGCAGTTCTTC
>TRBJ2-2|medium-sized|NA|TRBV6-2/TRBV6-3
CASSAYYNTGELFF
TGTGCCAGCAGTGCCTACTACAACACCGGGGAGCTGTTTTTT
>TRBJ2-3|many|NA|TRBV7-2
CASRGSTDTQYF
TGTGCCAGCCGCGGGAGCACAGATACGCAGTATTTT